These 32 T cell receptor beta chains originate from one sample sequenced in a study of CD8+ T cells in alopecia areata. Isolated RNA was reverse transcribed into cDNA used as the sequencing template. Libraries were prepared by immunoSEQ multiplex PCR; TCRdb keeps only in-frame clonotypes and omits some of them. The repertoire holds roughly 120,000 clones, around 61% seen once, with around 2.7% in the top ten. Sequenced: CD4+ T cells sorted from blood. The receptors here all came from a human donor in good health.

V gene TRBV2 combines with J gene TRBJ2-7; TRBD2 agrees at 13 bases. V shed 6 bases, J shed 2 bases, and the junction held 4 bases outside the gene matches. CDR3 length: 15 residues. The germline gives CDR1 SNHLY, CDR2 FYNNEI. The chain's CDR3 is CASRWTSGGTYEQYF. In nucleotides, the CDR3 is TGTGCCAGCAGATGGACTAGCGGGGGAACCTACGAGCAGTACTTC. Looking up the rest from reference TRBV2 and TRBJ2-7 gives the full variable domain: EPEVTQTPSHQVTQMGQEVILRCVPISNHLYFYWYRQILGQKVEFLVSFYNNEISEKSEIFDDQFSVERPDGSNFTLKIRSTKLEDSAMYFCASRWTSGGTYEQYFGPGTRLTVT.

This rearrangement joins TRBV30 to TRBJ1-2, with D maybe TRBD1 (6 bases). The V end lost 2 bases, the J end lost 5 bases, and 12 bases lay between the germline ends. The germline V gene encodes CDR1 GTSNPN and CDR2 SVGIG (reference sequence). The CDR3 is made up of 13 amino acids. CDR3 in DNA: TGTGCCTGGAGTACGAAAGGGGGATATGGCTACACCTTC. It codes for CAWSTKGGYGYTF.

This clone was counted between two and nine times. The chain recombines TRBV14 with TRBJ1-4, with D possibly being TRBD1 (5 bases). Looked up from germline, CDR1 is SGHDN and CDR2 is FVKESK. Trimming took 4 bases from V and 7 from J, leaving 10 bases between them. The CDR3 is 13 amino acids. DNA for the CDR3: TGTGCCAGCAGCCGGGCAGGGTCTGAAAAACTGTTTTTT. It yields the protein CASSRAGSEKLFF.

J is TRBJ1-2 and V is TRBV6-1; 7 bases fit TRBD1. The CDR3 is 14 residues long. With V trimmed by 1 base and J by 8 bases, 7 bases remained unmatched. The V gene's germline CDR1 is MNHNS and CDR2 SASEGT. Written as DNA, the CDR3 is TGTGCCAGCAGTGAAGGAGGACAGGCATCCGGCTACACCTTC. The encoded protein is CASSEGGQASGYTF.

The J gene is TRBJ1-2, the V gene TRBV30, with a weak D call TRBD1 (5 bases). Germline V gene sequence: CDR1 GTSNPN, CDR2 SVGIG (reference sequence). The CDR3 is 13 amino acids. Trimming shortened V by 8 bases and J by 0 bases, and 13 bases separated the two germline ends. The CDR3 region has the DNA TGTGCCCGCCGGGACGGCGCTAACTATGGCTACACCTTC. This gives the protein CARRDGANYGYTF.

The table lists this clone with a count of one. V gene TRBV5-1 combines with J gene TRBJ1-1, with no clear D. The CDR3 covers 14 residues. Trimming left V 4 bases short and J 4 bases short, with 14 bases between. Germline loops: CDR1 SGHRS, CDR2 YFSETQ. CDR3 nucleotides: TGCGCCAGCAGCCACCAAGAGGGTGGCACTGAAGCTTTCTTT. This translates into CASSHQEGGTEAFF.

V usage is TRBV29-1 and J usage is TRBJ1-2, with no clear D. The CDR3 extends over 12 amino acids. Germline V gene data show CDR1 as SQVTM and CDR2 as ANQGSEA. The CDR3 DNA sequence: TGCAACGCCTCAAGGCGGGGCTATGGCTACACCTTC. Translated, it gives CNASRRGYGYTF.

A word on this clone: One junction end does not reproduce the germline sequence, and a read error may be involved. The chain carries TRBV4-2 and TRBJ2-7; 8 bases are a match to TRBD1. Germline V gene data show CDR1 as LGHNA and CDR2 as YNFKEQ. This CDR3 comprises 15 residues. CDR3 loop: CASSARDRLSYERYF. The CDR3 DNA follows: TGTGCCAGCAGCGCCCGGGACAGGTTGTCCTACGAGCGGTACTTC.

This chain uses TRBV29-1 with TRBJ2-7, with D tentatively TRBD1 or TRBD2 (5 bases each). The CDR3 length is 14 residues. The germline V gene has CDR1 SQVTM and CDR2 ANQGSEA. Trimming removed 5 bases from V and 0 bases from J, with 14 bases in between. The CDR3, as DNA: TGCAGCGTTCGGGATACCGGGACCTCCTACGAGCAGTACTTC. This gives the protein CSVRDTGTSYEQYF.

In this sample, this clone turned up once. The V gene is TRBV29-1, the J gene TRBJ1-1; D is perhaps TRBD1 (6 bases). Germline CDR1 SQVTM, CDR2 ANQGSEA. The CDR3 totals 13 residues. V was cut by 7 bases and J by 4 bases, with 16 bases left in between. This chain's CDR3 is CSAKGEISTEAFF. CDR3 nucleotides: TGCAGCGCCAAGGGGGAAATAAGCACTGAAGCTTTCTTT.

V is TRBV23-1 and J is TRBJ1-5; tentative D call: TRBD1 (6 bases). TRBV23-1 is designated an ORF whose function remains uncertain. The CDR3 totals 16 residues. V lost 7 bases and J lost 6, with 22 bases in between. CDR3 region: CASTIRGSRDPQPQHF. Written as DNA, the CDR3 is TGCGCCAGCACAATAAGGGGGAGCAGGGATCCTCAGCCCCAGCATTTT.

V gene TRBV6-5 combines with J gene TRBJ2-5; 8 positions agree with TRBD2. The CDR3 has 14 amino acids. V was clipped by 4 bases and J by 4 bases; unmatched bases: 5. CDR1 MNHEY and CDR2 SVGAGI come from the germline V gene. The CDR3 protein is CASSFRGGRETQYF. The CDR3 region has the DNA TGTGCCAGCAGTTTCCGGGGGGGAAGAGAGACCCAGTACTTC.

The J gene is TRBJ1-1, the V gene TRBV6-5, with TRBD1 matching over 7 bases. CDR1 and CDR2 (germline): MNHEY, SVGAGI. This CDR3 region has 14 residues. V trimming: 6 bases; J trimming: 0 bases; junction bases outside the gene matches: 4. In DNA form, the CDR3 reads TGTGCCAGCAGCCCGACAGGGATGAACACTGAAGCTTTCTTT. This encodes CASSPTGMNTEAFF.

This CDR3 is CASSLPPDSDQPQHF. The CDR3 nucleotides read TGTGCCAGCAGTCTACCCCCGGACAGTGATCAGCCCCAGCATTTT. V is TRBV7-9 and J is TRBJ1-5; perhaps TRBD1 as D (6 bases). CDR1 is SEHNR and CDR2 is FQNEAQ in the germline V gene (reference sequence). The CDR3 has 15 amino acids. Trimming removed 6 bases at V and 5 bases at J, with 17 bases between.

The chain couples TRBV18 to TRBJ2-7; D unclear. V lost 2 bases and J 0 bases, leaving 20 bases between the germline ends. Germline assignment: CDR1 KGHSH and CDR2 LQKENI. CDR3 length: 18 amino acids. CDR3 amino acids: CASSPMRSSSLYSYEQYF. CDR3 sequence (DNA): TGTGCCAGCTCACCAATGAGATCCTCGTCCCTATACTCCTACGAGCAGTACTTC.

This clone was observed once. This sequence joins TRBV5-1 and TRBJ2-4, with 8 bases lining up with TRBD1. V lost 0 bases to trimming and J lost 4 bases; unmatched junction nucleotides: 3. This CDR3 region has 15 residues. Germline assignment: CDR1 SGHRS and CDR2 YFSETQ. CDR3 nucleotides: TGCGCCAGCAGCTTGGCCCGACAGGGGAAAAACATTCAGTACTTC. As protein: CASSLARQGKNIQYF.

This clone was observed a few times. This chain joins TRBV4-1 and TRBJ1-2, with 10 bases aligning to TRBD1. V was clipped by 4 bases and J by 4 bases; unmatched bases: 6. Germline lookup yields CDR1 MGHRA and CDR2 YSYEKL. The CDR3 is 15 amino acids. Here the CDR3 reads CASSRRDRGGYGYTF. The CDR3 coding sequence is TGCGCCAGCAGCCGCCGGGACAGGGGTGGCTATGGCTACACCTTC.

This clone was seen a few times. The CDR3 is CAWGQTPLHF. The CDR3 nucleotides read TGTGCCTGGGGCCAGACGCCCCTCCACTTT. The rearrangement links TRBV30 to TRBJ1-6, with D unresolved. The germline V gene encodes CDR1 GTSNPN and CDR2 SVGIG (reference sequence). V was pared by 5 bases and J by 13 bases, with 9 bases between. The CDR3 is 10 residues long.

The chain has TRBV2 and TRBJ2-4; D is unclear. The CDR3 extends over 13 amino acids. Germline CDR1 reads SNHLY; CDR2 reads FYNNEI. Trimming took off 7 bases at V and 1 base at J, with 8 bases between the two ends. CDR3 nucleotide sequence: TGTGCCAGCATGAAGGAGGCCAAAAACATTCAGTACTTC. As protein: CASMKEAKNIQYF.

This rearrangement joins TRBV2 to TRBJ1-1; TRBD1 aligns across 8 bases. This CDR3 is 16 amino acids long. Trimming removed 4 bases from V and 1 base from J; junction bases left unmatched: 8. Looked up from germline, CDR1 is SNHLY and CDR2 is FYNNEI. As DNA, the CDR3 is TGTGCCAGCAGTGCGGGGCGGACAGGGCGGAACACTGAAGCTTTCTTT. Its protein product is CASSAGRTGRNTEAFF.

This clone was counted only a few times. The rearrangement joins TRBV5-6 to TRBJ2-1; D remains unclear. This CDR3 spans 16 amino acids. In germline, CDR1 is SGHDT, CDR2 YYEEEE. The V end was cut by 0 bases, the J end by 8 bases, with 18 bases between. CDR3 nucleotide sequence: TGTGCCAGCAGCTTGGAAGTCGGCAGGATGTCCCATGAGCAGTTCTTC. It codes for CASSLEVGRMSHEQFF.

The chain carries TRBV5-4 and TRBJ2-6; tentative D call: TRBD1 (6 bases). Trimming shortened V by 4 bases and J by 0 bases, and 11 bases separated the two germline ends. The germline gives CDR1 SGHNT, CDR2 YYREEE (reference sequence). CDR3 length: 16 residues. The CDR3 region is CASSDGQRSGANVLTF. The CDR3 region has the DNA TGTGCCAGCAGCGACGGACAGCGCTCTGGGGCCAACGTCCTGACTTTC.

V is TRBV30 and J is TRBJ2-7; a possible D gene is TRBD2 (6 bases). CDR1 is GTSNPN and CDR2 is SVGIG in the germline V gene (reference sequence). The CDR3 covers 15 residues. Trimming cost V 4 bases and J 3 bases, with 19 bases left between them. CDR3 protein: CAWNPDLAGLYEQYF. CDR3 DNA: TGTGCCTGGAACCCTGACCTCGCGGGACTCTACGAGCAGTACTTC.

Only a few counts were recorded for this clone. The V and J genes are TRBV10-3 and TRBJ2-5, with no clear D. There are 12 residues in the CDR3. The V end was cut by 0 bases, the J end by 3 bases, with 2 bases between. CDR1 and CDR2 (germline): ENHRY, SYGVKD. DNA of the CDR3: TGTGCCATCAGTGAGTCGAAAGAGACCCAGTACTTC. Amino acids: CAISESKETQYF.

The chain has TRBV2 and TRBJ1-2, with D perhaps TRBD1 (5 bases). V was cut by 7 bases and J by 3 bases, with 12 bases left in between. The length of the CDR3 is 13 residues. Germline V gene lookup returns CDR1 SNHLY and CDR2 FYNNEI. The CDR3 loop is CASKVQGYYGYTF. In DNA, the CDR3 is TGTGCCAGCAAAGTCCAGGGCTACTATGGCTACACCTTC.

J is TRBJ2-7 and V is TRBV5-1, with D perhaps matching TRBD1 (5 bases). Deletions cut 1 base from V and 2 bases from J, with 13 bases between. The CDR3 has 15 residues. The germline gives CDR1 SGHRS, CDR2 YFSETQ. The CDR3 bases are TGCGCCAGCAGCTTGTTACAGGTCCCGACCTACGAGCAGTACTTC. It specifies CASSLLQVPTYEQYF.

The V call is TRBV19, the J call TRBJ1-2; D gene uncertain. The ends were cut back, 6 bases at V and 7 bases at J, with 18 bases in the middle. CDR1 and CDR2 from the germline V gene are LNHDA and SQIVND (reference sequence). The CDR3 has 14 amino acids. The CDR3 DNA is TGTGCCAGTAGCCCTATCGGGTCCAACCTTGGCTACACCTTC. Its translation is CASSPIGSNLGYTF.

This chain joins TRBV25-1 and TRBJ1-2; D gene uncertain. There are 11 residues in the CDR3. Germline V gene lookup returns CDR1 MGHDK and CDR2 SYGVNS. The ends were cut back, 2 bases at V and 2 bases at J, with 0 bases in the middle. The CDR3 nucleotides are TGTGCCAGCAGTGAAAACTATGGCTACACCTTC. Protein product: CASSENYGYTF.

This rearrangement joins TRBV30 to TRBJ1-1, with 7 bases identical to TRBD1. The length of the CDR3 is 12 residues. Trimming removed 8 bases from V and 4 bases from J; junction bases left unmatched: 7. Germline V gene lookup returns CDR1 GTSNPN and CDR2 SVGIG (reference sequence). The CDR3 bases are TGTGCCAGAGACAGGGACGGCACTGAAGCTTTCTTT. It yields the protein CARDRDGTEAFF.

For the CDR3, the DNA is TGTGCCAGTAGTATAGTGAGGGTCGGGGCCAACGTCCTGACTTTC. It encodes CASSIVRVGANVLTF. J is TRBJ2-6 and V is TRBV19, with a possible D match to TRBD2 (5 bases). The CDR3 is 15 amino acids. Germline V gene lookup returns CDR1 LNHDA and CDR2 SQIVND (reference sequence). V lost 1 base to trimming and J lost 4 bases, with 8 bases between them.

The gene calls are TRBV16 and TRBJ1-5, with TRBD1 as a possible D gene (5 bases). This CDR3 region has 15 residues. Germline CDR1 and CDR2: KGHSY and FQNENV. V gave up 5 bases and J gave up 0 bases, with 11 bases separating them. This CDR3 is CASSSGQYSNQPQHF. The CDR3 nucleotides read TGTGCCAGCAGCTCAGGGCAATATAGCAATCAGCCCCAGCATTTT. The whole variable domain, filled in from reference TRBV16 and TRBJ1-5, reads GEEVAQTPKHLVRGEGQKAKLYCAPIKGHSYVFWYQQVLKNEFKFLISFQNENVFDETGMPKERFSAKCLPNSPCSLEIQATKLEDSAVYFCASSSGQYSNQPQHFGDGTRLSIL.

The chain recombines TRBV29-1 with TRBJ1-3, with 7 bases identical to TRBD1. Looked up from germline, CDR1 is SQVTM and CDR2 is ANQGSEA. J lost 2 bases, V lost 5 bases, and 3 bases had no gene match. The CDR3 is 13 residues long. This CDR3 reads CSVSGQAGNTIYF. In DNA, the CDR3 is TGCAGCGTTTCCGGACAGGCTGGAAACACCATATATTTT.